The 23 T cell receptor beta chains given below trace back to one sample, sequenced in a study of radiotherapy plus CTLA-4 blockade in lung cancer. Assay: immunoSEQ multiplex PCR; the TCRdb copy retains only in-frame clones and omits some. This table holds under 95,000 clones, approximately 80% found once. The specimen comprised peripheral blood, sampled from a patient treated with radiotherapy plus ipilimumab. All receptors derive from a human donor with non-small cell lung cancer who had stable disease on radiotherapy plus ipilimumab.

V usage is TRBV5-4 and J usage is TRBJ2-5; 9 positions agree with TRBD1. This CDR3 contains 15 residues. CDR1 is SGHNT, CDR2 YYREEE, per germline (reference sequence). Unmatched junction bases numbered 8, after V lost 3 bases and J lost 5 bases. CDR3 DNA sequence: TGTGCCAGCAGCTCCAAAGACGGACAGGGGGAGACCCAGTACTTC. It codes for CASSSKDGQGETQYF.

The V and J genes are TRBV7-6 and TRBJ2-7; D may correspond to TRBD1 or TRBD2 (5 bases each). Germline assignment: CDR1 SGHVS and CDR2 FNYEAQ. V lost 0 bases to trimming and J lost 0 bases, with 12 bases between them. The CDR3 has 16 amino acids. As DNA, the CDR3 is TGTGCCAGCAGCTTAGCTGGGGGAGCACCCTCCTACGAGCAGTACTTC. It is translated as CASSLAGGAPSYEQYF.

The chain links TRBV28 to TRBJ2-3; 8 bases agree with TRBD2. Germline V gene sequence: CDR1 MDHEN, CDR2 SYDVKM. Unmatched junction bases numbered 9, after V lost 6 bases and J lost 4 bases. The CDR3 contains 15 residues. CDR3 in DNA: TGTGCCAGCAGAACTAGCGGAGGGAGGTCAGATACGCAGTATTTT. Translated: CASRTSGGRSDTQYF.

This clone turned up a few times. J is TRBJ2-5 and V is TRBV30; TRBD1 or TRBD2 may be the D gene (5 bases each). The length of the CDR3 is 15 residues. Per germline, CDR1 GTSNPN and CDR2 SVGIG (reference sequence). The V and J ends lost 0 bases and 5 bases respectively, with 16 bases between them. The CDR3 sequence is CAWSVRGRERETQYF. Written as DNA, the CDR3 is TGTGCCTGGAGTGTACGCGGCAGGGAGAGGGAGACCCAGTACTTC.

The chain carries TRBV27 and TRBJ2-3, with 14 positions matching TRBD2. J gave up 8 bases and V 8 bases, and 18 bases lay outside the gene matches. The CDR3 contains 18 residues. Germline V CDR1 and CDR2: MNHEY, SMNVEV (reference sequence). CDR3 sequence: CASGTTRTSGRPPGTQYF. As DNA, the CDR3 is TGTGCCAGCGGAACTACCCGGACTAGCGGGAGGCCGCCGGGTACGCAGTATTTT.

This chain connects TRBV6-1 to TRBJ2-1; no firm D call. The V end was cut by 2 bases, the J end by 7 bases, with 12 bases between. CDR3 length equals 14 residues. Per germline, CDR1 MNHNS and CDR2 SASEGT. The CDR3 sequence: CASSEYHALNEQFF. CDR3 coding DNA: TGTGCCAGCAGTGAATATCACGCGCTGAATGAGCAGTTCTTC.

The gene calls are TRBV18 and TRBJ2-5; no clear D. This CDR3 region has 11 residues. Germline CDR1 is KGHSH and CDR2 is LQKENI. Trimming stripped 3 bases from V and 4 bases from J, with 3 bases between. The CDR3: CASSPLETQYF. Here the CDR3 DNA reads TGTGCCAGCTCACCTCTAGAGACCCAGTACTTC.

J is TRBJ1-6 and V is TRBV10-2; D gene uncertain. CDR3 length: 14 residues. Germline V CDR1 and CDR2: WSHSY, SAAADI. V was pared by 7 bases and J by 5 bases, with 12 bases between. The CDR3 region has the DNA TGCGCCAGCAAGAAGGGCCCCGATAATTCACCCCTCCACTTT. It encodes CASKKGPDNSPLHF.

The chain links TRBV5-8 to TRBJ2-7, with 12 bases matching TRBD1. This CDR3 has 15 amino acids. The J segment lost 2 bases and the V segment lost 4 bases, leaving 4 bases of the junction unmatched. Per germline, CDR1 SGHTS and CDR2 YDEGEE. The CDR3 region is CASSLGTGGPYEQYF. The CDR3, as DNA: TGTGCCAGCAGCCTTGGGACAGGGGGCCCCTACGAGCAGTACTTC.

The rearrangement uses TRBV7-9 and TRBJ2-1; TRBD1 matches at 11 bases. There are 15 residues in the CDR3. V dropped 3 bases and J dropped 5; count of bases not matched to a gene: 3. Germline V gene sequence: CDR1 SEHNR, CDR2 FQNEAQ (reference sequence). As DNA, the CDR3 is TGTGCCAGCAGCTTGCCGGGACAGGGGGACAATGAGCAGTTCTTC. It specifies CASSLPGQGDNEQFF.

The table lists this clone with a few counts. CDR3 in DNA: TGTGCCAGCAGTAAAAGGGGGGGCGGCCAATCCTACGAGCAGTACTTC. Its protein is CASSKRGGGQSYEQYF. This chain connects TRBV21-1 to TRBJ2-7; the D segment call TRBD2 is taken from the table without a DNA check. TRBV21-1 is a pseudogene locus. The CDR3 consists of 16 residues.

This clone was detected only once. This chain uses TRBV6-6 with TRBJ2-3; D gene uncertain. The V gene's germline CDR1 is MNHNY and CDR2 SVGAGI (reference sequence). CDR3 length: 15 amino acids. Trimming took off 2 bases at V and 2 bases at J, with 11 bases between the two ends. CDR3 region: CASSYQLTSTDTQYF. CDR3 coding DNA: TGTGCCAGCAGTTACCAGCTTACCTCCACAGATACGCAGTATTTT.

CDR3 protein: CASSLGENYGYTF. CDR3 DNA: TGTGCCAGCAGCTTAGGGGAAAACTATGGCTACACCTTC. This chain joins TRBV11-2 and TRBJ1-2; D remains unclear. Germline V gives CDR1 SGHAT, CDR2 FQNNGV. The CDR3 sequence is 13 residues long. Trimming left V 1 base short and J 2 bases short, with 5 bases between.

This clone was detected only once. V usage is TRBV27 and J usage is TRBJ2-2; a possible D gene is TRBD2 (5 bases). The V end was cut by 4 bases, the J end by 9 bases, with 9 bases between. The CDR3 length is 12 residues. The germline V gene encodes CDR1 MNHEY and CDR2 SMNVEV (reference sequence). CDR3 region: CASSSGNWELFF. The CDR3 nucleotides are TGTGCCAGCAGTTCCGGGAACTGGGAGCTGTTTTTT.

The rearrangement links TRBV10-2 to TRBJ2-7, with D possibly called TRBD1 or TRBD2 (6 bases each). The CDR3 covers 13 residues. Germline V gene sequence: CDR1 WSHSY, CDR2 SAAADI. Between the trimmed V and J ends, which lost 6 bases and 5 bases, there was a span of 14 bases. The CDR3 nucleotides are TGCGCCAGCAGATCCGCGGGACAACACGAGCAGTACTTC. It yields the protein CASRSAGQHEQYF.

The rearrangement uses TRBV4-2 and TRBJ2-1; D unresolved. V lost 1 base and J 5 bases, leaving 6 bases between the germline ends. Per germline, CDR1 LGHNA and CDR2 YNFKEQ. The CDR3 contains 13 residues. The CDR3 coding sequence is TGTGCCAGCAGCCAAGTAGTAGACAATGAGCAGTTCTTC. This sequence encodes CASSQVVDNEQFF.

This clone was recorded only once. The rearrangement joins TRBV11-1 to TRBJ1-2, with a tentative D call TRBD1 (5 bases). The CDR3 loop spans 11 amino acids. The V gene's germline CDR1 is SGHAT and CDR2 FQDESV (reference sequence). Trimming removed 4 bases from V and 8 bases from J, with 8 bases in between. The DNA for the CDR3 is TGTGCCAGCAGCTCCAGGGACGGCTACACCTTC. It yields the protein CASSSRDGYTF. Together with reference TRBV11-1 and TRBJ1-2, the CDR3 gives the full variable domain: EAEVAQSPRYKITEKSQAVAFWCDPISGHATLYWYRQILGQGPELLVQFQDESVVDDSQLPKDRFSAERLKGVDSTLKIQPAELGDSAMYLCASSSRDGYTFGSGTRLTVV.

This rearrangement joins TRBV7-3 to TRBJ2-3, with D perhaps being TRBD1 or TRBD2 (5 bases each). Trimming removed 0 bases from V and 4 bases from J, with 5 bases in between. The germline CDR1 and CDR2 sequences are SGHTA and FQGTGA. CDR3 length equals 13 residues. CDR3 coding DNA: TGTGCCAGCAGCTTAACGGGACCAGATACGCAGTATTTT. Its protein product is CASSLTGPDTQYF.

This clone was seen only a few times. This rearrangement joins TRBV5-8 to TRBJ2-1; TRBD1 agrees at 9 bases. Germline CDR1 SGHTS, CDR2 YDEGEE. The CDR3 has 15 amino acids. The J segment lost 3 bases and the V segment lost 4 bases, leaving 5 bases of the junction unmatched. CDR3 residues: CASSSGQGYYNEQFF. CDR3 nucleotide sequence: TGTGCCAGCAGCAGTGGACAGGGGTACTACAATGAGCAGTTCTTC.

The gene calls are TRBV6-6 and TRBJ1-1; no definite D call. Trimming stripped 2 bases from V and 3 bases from J, with 7 bases between. Germline CDR1 reads MNHNY; CDR2 reads SVGAGI (reference sequence). This CDR3 is built from 13 residues. CDR3 protein: CASSYATHTEAFF. The CDR3 bases are TGTGCCAGCAGTTACGCGACTCACACTGAAGCTTTCTTT.

The genes are TRBV27 and TRBJ1-3; D is ambiguous. Germline lookup yields CDR1 MNHEY and CDR2 SMNVEV (reference sequence). The length of the CDR3 is 16 residues. The V end lost 3 bases, the J end lost 0 bases, and 12 bases lay between the germline ends. CDR3 region: CASSFGDPSSGNTIYF. DNA of the CDR3: TGTGCCAGCAGTTTCGGGGATCCCAGCTCTGGAAACACCATATATTTT.

V and J are TRBV19 and TRBJ1-1, with a weak D call TRBD1 (5 bases). In germline, CDR1 is LNHDA, CDR2 SQIVND (reference sequence). The CDR3 loop spans 16 amino acids. The ends were cut back, 1 base at V and 1 base at J, with 13 bases in the middle. The CDR3 protein is CASSIGAGRANTEAFF. Written as DNA, the CDR3 is TGTGCCAGTAGTATAGGAGCAGGGAGGGCGAACACTGAAGCTTTCTTT.

The chain couples TRBV7-2 to TRBJ2-5, with D unclear. Deletions cut 8 bases from V and 1 base from J, with 11 bases between. CDR3 length equals 13 residues. From germline, CDR1 is SGHTA and CDR2 FQGNSA. This chain's CDR3 is CASSIPSQETQYF. DNA for the CDR3: TGTGCCAGCTCAATCCCCTCCCAAGAGACCCAGTACTTC.